Listed here are 27 T cell receptor beta chains from one sample, sequenced in a study of OX40 agonist ivuxolimab in advanced cancers. Sequencing was performed with immunoSEQ multiplex PCR; in TCRdb, only in-frame clones are kept and a portion is missing. The sample yields 65,000 to 75,000 clones, 85% to 90% seen once. The starting material was CD4+ or CD8+ T cells sorted from blood, obtained in a trial of the OX40 agonist ivuxolimab. The receptor source for this set is an adult with an advanced solid tumor such as melanoma, head and neck, liver or kidney cancer.

The chain carries TRBV11-2 and TRBJ2-3, with D possibly matching TRBD2 (6 bases). Germline-derived CDR1 and CDR2 are SGHAT and FQNNGV. The CDR3 sequence is 15 residues long. V lost 4 bases to trimming and J lost 2 bases, with 13 bases between them. The DNA of the CDR3 is TGTGCCAGCAGCTCCACGGGACTTCCCACAGATACGCAGTATTTT. It codes for CASSSTGLPTDTQYF.

The V call is TRBV30, the J call TRBJ2-2; no reliable D call. The CDR3 totals 15 residues. Per germline, CDR1 GTSNPN and CDR2 SVGIG (reference sequence). Trimming removed 5 bases from V and 2 bases from J, with 15 bases in between. CDR3 amino acids: CAWYPDTINTGELFF. The CDR3 DNA reads TGTGCCTGGTACCCTGACACGATTAACACCGGGGAGCTGTTTTTT.

This chain links TRBV7-9 with TRBJ1-2; tentative D call: TRBD1 (6 bases). The CDR3 runs to 14 residues. The V and J ends lost 5 bases and 2 bases respectively, with 12 bases between them. CDR1 is SEHNR, CDR2 FQNEAQ, per germline (reference sequence). CDR3 in amino acids: CASSTGQPNYGYTF. CDR3 DNA sequence: TGTGCCAGCAGCACCGGACAGCCGAACTATGGCTACACCTTC.

This clone was detected only once. This sample also contains other DNA sequences that code for the same CDR3. The chain is built from TRBV9 and TRBJ2-5; D is tentatively TRBD1 or TRBD2 (6 bases each). With 0 bases removed from V and 2 bases from J, the gap between germline ends came to 8 bases. In germline, CDR1 is SGDLS, CDR2 YYNGEE. The length of the CDR3 is 14 residues. The chain's CDR3 is CASSVGGAQETQYF. In nucleotides, the CDR3 is TGTGCCAGCAGCGTAGGGGGGGCTCAAGAGACCCAGTACTTC.

Written as DNA, the CDR3 is TGTGCCAGCAGCTTGGCTCCGGGACAGGCCCAAGAGACCCAGTACTTC. This codes for CASSLAPGQAQETQYF. The gene calls are TRBV5-4 and TRBJ2-5, with TRBD1 matching 8 bases. With 0 bases clipped from V and 1 base from J, the junction kept 5 bases outside the gene matches. The CDR3 is 16 residues long. CDR1 and CDR2 (germline): SGHNT, YYREEE (reference sequence).

The J gene is TRBJ1-4, the V gene TRBV11-2, with D maybe TRBD1 (5 bases). Germline lookup yields CDR1 SGHAT and CDR2 FQNNGV. Trimming left V 0 bases short and J 15 bases short, with 20 bases between. The CDR3 spans 15 residues. The CDR3, as DNA: TGTGCCAGCAGCTTAGAACGACAGTTCCCGGGAGTCGTGTTTTTT. Protein product: CASSLERQFPGVVFF.

The J gene is TRBJ1-4, the V gene TRBV5-6, with 9 bases identical to TRBD1. Germline CDR1 SGHDT, CDR2 YYEEEE. The CDR3 has 17 residues. J lost 10 bases, V lost 5 bases, and 18 bases had no gene match. The CDR3 region is CASSPRDRDPQRGKLFF. The DNA of the CDR3 is TGTGCCAGCAGTCCGAGGGACAGGGATCCACAAAGGGGAAAACTGTTTTTT. The full variable domain, with the rest looked up from reference TRBV5-6 and TRBJ1-4, is DAGVTQSPTHLIKTRGQQVTLRCSPKSGHDTVSWYQQALGQGPQFIFQYYEEEERQRGNFPDRFSGHQFPNYSSELNVNALLLGDSALYLCASSPRDRDPQRGKLFFGSGTQLSVL.

This rearrangement joins TRBV30 to TRBJ1-1, with 8 nucleotides matching TRBD1. Germline-derived CDR1 and CDR2 are GTSNPN and SVGIG (reference sequence). Losses at the gene ends were 0 bases for V and 4 bases for J; bases not matched to a gene: 13. There are 17 residues in the CDR3. CDR3 protein: CAWSVKSRDRYTTEAFF. The CDR3, as DNA: TGTGCCTGGAGTGTAAAATCCCGGGACAGGTACACCACTGAAGCTTTCTTT.

The chain is built from TRBV28 and TRBJ2-5, with D perhaps given as TRBD1 or TRBD2 (5 bases each). CDR1 is MDHEN and CDR2 is SYDVKM in the germline V gene. The CDR3 has 17 amino acids. V dropped 7 bases and J dropped 0 bases, with 21 bases sitting between them. The CDR3 spells CASTLARGSAYQETQYF. The CDR3 nucleotides are TGTGCCAGCACCTTGGCCCGGGGCAGCGCCTACCAAGAGACCCAGTACTTC. The full variable domain, in which reference TRBV28 and TRBJ2-5 provide the parts outside the CDR3, is DVKVTQSSRYLVKRTGEKVFLECVQDMDHENMFWYRQDPGLGLRLIYFSYDVKMKEKGDIPEGYSVSREKKERFSLILESASTNQTSMYLCASTLARGSAYQETQYFGPGTRLLVL.

The chain combines TRBV7-8 with TRBJ2-6; a weak D match, TRBD2 (7 bases). V was pared by 6 bases and J by 0 bases, with 18 bases between. Germline CDR1 reads SGHVS; CDR2 reads FQNEAQ. The CDR3 consists of 18 residues. As DNA, the CDR3 is TGTGCCAGCAGTACCGGGGGGCGGACGAGCTCTGGGGCCAACGTCCTGACTTTC. Protein product: CASSTGGRTSSGANVLTF.

This sequence joins TRBV6-1 and TRBJ2-2, with 11 bases matching TRBD2. The trim removed 5 bases at V and 5 bases at J, leaving 4 bases unmatched. Germline-derived CDR1 and CDR2 are MNHNS and SASEGT. The CDR3 contains 15 residues. The CDR3 sequence: CASSTTSGTTGELFF. The CDR3 nucleotides are TGTGCCAGCAGTACGACTAGCGGGACAACCGGGGAGCTGTTTTTT.

The chain couples TRBV7-3 to TRBJ2-7, with 7 bases aligning to TRBD2. Germline CDR1 and CDR2: SGHTA and FQGTGA. The V gene end was trimmed by 2 bases and the J gene end by 3 bases; junction bases not matched to a gene: 1. The CDR3 runs to 13 residues. CDR3 nucleotides: TGTGCCAGCAGCTTATCGGGGGGCTACGAGCAGTACTTC. It encodes CASSLSGGYEQYF.

This chain joins TRBV6-5 and TRBJ2-1; no clear D gene. Germline V gene lookup returns CDR1 MNHEY and CDR2 SVGAGI. The CDR3 consists of 16 residues. The V and J ends lost 0 bases and 3 bases respectively, with 12 bases between them. Here the CDR3 reads CASSYSSYLFYNEQFF. The CDR3 nucleotides read TGTGCCAGCAGTTACTCGAGTTACCTCTTCTACAATGAGCAGTTCTTC.

This chain links TRBV19 with TRBJ2-5; D gene ambiguous. The CDR3 is 13 amino acids. The germline V gene has CDR1 LNHDA and CDR2 SQIVND (reference sequence). Trimming took 4 bases from V and 3 from J, leaving 9 bases between them. The chain's CDR3 is CASSRAAKETQYF. The CDR3 DNA reads TGTGCCAGTAGTAGGGCAGCTAAAGAGACCCAGTACTTC.

Concerning this clone itself: A read error is likely, as this CDR3 ends without the conserved phenylalanine or tryptophan. It is unclear where the CDR3 begins or ends on the DNA, so no DNA is shown, and the CDR3 is as TCRdb lists it. This chain connects TRBV5-1 to TRBJ1-1. Germline V gene data show CDR1 as SGHRS and CDR2 as YFSETQ. 14 amino acids form the CDR3, both terminal residues included. This CDR3 is CASSLGAEIGSRVV.

The chain recombines TRBV11-3 with TRBJ2-1, with D hard to call. The germline gives CDR1 SGHNT, CDR2 YENEEA. V gave up 1 base and J gave up 4 bases, with 5 bases separating them. This CDR3 has 13 residues. CDR3 coding DNA: TGTGCCAGCAGCTTAGCGGGTTACAATGAGCAGTTCTTC. It yields the protein CASSLAGYNEQFF.

This rearrangement joins TRBV7-8 to TRBJ2-1, with D perhaps TRBD1 (6 bases). V was pared by 5 bases and J by 7 bases, with 18 bases between. The germline CDR1 and CDR2 sequences are SGHVS and FQNEAQ. CDR3 length: 15 residues. Written as DNA, the CDR3 is TGTGCCAGCAGCCTCAGAGGCACGCAGGGGAATGAGCAGTTCTTC. This gives the protein CASSLRGTQGNEQFF. Full variable domain (rest looked up from reference TRBV7-8 and TRBJ2-1): GAGVSQSPRYKVAKRGQDVALRCDPISGHVSLFWYQQALGQGPEFLTYFQNEAQLDKSGLPSDRFFAERPEGSVSTLKIQRTQQEDSAVYLCASSLRGTQGNEQFFGPGTRLTVL.

The chain couples TRBV10-3 to TRBJ2-7; 7 nucleotides match TRBD1. Germline V gene sequence: CDR1 ENHRY, CDR2 SYGVKD. This CDR3 has 17 amino acids. Losses at the gene ends were 0 bases for V and 4 bases for J; bases not matched to a gene: 12. The DNA for the CDR3 is TGTGCCATCAGTGAGTCAGGAGAAAGGGGGCTTGGTTACGAGCAGTACTTC. This translates into CAISESGERGLGYEQYF.

The chain recombines TRBV14 with TRBJ2-1; TRBD2 matches at 10 bases. V shed 3 bases and J 3 bases; nucleotides not matched to a gene: 17. CDR1 SGHDN and CDR2 FVKESK come from the germline V gene. The length of the CDR3 is 20 residues. The CDR3 sequence is CASSQAKGGSGRAIYNEQFF. The DNA of the CDR3 is TGTGCCAGCAGCCAGGCCAAGGGTGGAAGCGGGAGGGCCATCTACAATGAGCAGTTCTTC.

This chain uses TRBV5-1 with TRBJ1-5; 7 bases are a match to TRBD1. Germline V gene lookup returns CDR1 SGHRS and CDR2 YFSETQ. The CDR3 runs 14 residues. Losses at the gene ends were 4 bases for V and 5 bases for J; bases not matched to a gene: 6. The CDR3: CASSEGTEHQPQHF. CDR3 nucleotides: TGCGCCAGCAGCGAAGGGACAGAGCATCAGCCCCAGCATTTT.

The V gene is TRBV18, the J gene TRBJ2-2; D unresolved. The germline CDR1 and CDR2 sequences are KGHSH and LQKENI. This CDR3 has 12 residues. The V end was cut by 3 bases, the J end by 8 bases, with 7 bases between. CDR3 sequence reads: CASSPRQGELFF. The CDR3 DNA reads TGTGCCAGCTCACCCCGCCAGGGGGAGCTGTTTTTT.

CDR3 DNA sequence: TGTGCCAGCAGCTTCCGACTAGCGGGAGCGGGCACAGATACGCAGTATTTT. It encodes CASSFRLAGAGTDTQYF. The gene calls are TRBV5-4 and TRBJ2-3, with 12 nucleotides matching TRBD2. Germline loops: CDR1 SGHNT, CDR2 YYREEE (reference sequence). The CDR3 sequence is 17 residues long. The V gene end was trimmed by 2 bases and the J gene end by 1 base; junction bases not matched to a gene: 5. The full variable domain, in which reference TRBV5-4 and TRBJ2-3 provide the parts outside the CDR3, is ETGVTQSPTHLIKTRGQQVTLRCSSQSGHNTVSWYQQALGQGPQFIFQYYREEENGRGNFPPRFSGLQFPNYSSELNVNALELDDSALYLCASSFRLAGAGTDTQYFGPGTRLTVL.

This clone was seen just once. The chain is built from TRBV5-1 and TRBJ2-7; 9 bases fit TRBD1. Germline CDR1 reads SGHRS; CDR2 reads YFSETQ. CDR3 length: 15 residues. Losses at the gene ends were 3 bases for V and 2 bases for J; bases not matched to a gene: 6. DNA for the CDR3: TGCGCCAGCAGCTCTCCCGGGACAGGGCCCTACGAGCAGTACTTC. Protein sequence: CASSSPGTGPYEQYF.

V usage is TRBV18 and J usage is TRBJ2-1, with 9 bases matching TRBD1. The CDR3 has 15 residues. Germline V gives CDR1 KGHSH, CDR2 LQKENI. V lost 1 base to trimming and J lost 7 bases; unmatched junction nucleotides: 5. The CDR3 DNA is TGTGCCAGCTCACCACAGGGACAGGGAAATAATGAGCAGTTCTTC. Protein: CASSPQGQGNNEQFF.

This clone was seen once. The DNA of the CDR3 is TGTGCCAGCAGTTACGACAGGGGGTTTAATGAAAAACTGTTTTTT. This codes for CASSYDRGFNEKLFF. This chain links TRBV2 with TRBJ1-4, with TRBD1 identical over 9 bases. The CDR3 is 15 amino acids. The V and J ends lost 5 bases and 4 bases, in that order; junction bases with no gene match: 5. From germline, CDR1 is SNHLY and CDR2 FYNNEI.

This chain links TRBV28 with TRBJ2-1, with unresolved D. Trimming took off 4 bases at V and 15 bases at J, with 16 bases between the two ends. The V gene's germline CDR1 is MDHEN and CDR2 SYDVKM. The CDR3 length is 12 residues. The CDR3 here is CASSSMSPYGFF. The DNA of the CDR3 is TGTGCCAGCAGTTCCATGTCCCCCTATGGGTTCTTC.

V usage is TRBV6-4 and J usage is TRBJ1-1, with D possibly TRBD1 on 5 matching bases. The CDR3 is made up of 13 amino acids. Germline V lookup: CDR1 MRHNA, CDR2 SNTAGT. V gave up 6 bases and J gave up 11 bases, with 19 bases separating them. CDR3 in DNA: TGTGCCAGCAGCCCGGGACGGATGGGAGGCGCTTTCTTT. It encodes CASSPGRMGGAFF.